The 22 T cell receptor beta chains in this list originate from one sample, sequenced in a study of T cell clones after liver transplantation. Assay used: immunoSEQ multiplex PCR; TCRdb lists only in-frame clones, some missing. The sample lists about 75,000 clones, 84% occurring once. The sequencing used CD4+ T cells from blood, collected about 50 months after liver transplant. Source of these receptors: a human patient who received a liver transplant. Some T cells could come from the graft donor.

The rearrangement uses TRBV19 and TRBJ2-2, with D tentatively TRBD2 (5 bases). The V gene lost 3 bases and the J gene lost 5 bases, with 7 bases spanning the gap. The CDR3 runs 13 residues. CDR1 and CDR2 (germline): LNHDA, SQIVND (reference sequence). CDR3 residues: CASSIRGTGELFF. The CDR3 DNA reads TGTGCCAGTAGTATTAGAGGGACCGGGGAGCTGTTTTTT.

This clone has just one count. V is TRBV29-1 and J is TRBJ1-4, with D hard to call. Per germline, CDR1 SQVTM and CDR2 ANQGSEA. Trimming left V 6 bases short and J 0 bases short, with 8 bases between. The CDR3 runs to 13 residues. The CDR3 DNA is TGCAGCGTATTTTATGCAACTAATGAAAAACTGTTTTTT. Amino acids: CSVFYATNEKLFF. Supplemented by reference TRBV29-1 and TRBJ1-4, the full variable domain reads SAVISQKPSRDICQRGTSLTIQCQVDSQVTMMFWYRQQPGQSLTLIATANQGSEATYESGFVIDKFPISRPNLTFSTLTVSNMSPEDSSIYLCSVFYATNEKLFFGSGTQLSVL.

The CDR3 reads CASSYTGAYGYTF. The DNA of the CDR3 is TGTGCCAGCAGTTACACGGGGGCCTATGGCTACACCTTC. This chain uses TRBV6-5 with TRBJ1-2, with D tentatively TRBD1 (6 bases). CDR3 length: 13 amino acids. Trimming pared 2 bases from V and 4 bases from J, leaving 8 bases between. The germline gives CDR1 MNHEY, CDR2 SVGAGI.

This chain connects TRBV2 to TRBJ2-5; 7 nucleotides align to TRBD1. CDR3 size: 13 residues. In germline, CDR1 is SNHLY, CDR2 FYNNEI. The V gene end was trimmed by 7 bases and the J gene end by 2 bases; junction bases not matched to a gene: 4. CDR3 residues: CASKRDRQETQYF. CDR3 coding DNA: TGTGCCAGCAAACGGGACAGACAAGAGACCCAGTACTTC.

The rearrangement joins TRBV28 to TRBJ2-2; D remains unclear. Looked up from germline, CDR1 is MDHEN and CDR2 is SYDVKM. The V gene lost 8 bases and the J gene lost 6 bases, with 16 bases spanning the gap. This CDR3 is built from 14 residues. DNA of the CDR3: TGTGCCAGCTTGCCAATTAGGATGTCCGGGGAGCTGTTTTTT. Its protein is CASLPIRMSGELFF.

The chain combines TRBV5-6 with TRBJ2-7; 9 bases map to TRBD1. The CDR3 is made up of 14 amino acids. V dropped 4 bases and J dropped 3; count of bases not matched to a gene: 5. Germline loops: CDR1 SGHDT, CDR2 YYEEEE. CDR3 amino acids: CASSPGTGHYEQYF. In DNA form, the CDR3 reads TGTGCCAGCAGCCCCGGGACAGGGCACTACGAGCAGTACTTC.

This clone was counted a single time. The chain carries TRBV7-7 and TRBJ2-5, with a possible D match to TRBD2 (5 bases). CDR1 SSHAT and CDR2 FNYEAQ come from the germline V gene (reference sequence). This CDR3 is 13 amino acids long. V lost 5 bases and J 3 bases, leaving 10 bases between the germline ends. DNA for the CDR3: TGTGCCAGCAGCCTTGGACTTAAAGAGACCCAGTACTTC. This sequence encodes CASSLGLKETQYF. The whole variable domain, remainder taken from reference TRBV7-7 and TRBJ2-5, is GAGVSQSPRYKVTKRGQDVTLRCDPISSHATLYWYQQALGQGPEFLTYFNYEAQPDKSGLPSDRFSAERPEGSISTLTIQRTEQRDSAMYRCASSLGLKETQYFGPGTRLLVL.

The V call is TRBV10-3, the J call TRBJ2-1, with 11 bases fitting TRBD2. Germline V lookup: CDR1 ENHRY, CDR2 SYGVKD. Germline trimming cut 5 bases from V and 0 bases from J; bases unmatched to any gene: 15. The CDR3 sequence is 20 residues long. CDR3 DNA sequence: TGTGCCATCAGTCGTAGGGGGACTAGCGGTCTCAGGAGCTCCTACAATGAGCAGTTCTTC. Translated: CAISRRGTSGLRSSYNEQFF.

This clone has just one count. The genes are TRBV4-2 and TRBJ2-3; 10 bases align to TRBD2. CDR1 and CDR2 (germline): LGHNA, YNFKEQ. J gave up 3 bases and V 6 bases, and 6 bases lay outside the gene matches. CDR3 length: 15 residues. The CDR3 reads CASSPLAGETDTQYF. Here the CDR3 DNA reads TGTGCCAGCAGTCCCCTAGCGGGGGAAACAGATACGCAGTATTTT.

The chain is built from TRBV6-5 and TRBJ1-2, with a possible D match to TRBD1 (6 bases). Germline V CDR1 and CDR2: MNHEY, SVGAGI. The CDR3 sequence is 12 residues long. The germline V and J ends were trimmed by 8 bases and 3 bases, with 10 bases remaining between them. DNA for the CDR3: TGTGCCAGCCGGGACAAGTACTATGGCTACACCTTC. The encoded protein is CASRDKYYGYTF.

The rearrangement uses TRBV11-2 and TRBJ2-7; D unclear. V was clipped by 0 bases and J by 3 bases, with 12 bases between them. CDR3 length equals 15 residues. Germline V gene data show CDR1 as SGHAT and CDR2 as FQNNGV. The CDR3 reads CASSLDIGQHYEQYF. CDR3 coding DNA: TGTGCCAGCAGCTTAGATATCGGCCAACACTACGAGCAGTACTTC.

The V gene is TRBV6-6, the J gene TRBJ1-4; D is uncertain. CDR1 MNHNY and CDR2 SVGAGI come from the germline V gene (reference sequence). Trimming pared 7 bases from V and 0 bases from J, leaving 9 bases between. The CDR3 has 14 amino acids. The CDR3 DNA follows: TGTGCCAGCAAGTCGACTACAACTAATGAAAAACTGTTTTTT. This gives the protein CASKSTTTNEKLFF.

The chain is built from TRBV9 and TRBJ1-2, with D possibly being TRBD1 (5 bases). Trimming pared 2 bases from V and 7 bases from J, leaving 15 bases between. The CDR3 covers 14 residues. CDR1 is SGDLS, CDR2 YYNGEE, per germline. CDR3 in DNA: TGTGCCAGCAGCGTTGCTGGCGGGGGAACTGGCTACACCTTC. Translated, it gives CASSVAGGGTGYTF.

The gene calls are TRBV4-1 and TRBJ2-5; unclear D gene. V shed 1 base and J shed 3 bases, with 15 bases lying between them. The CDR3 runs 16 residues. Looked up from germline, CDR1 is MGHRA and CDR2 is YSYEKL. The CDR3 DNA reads TGCGCCAGCAGCCAAGGGAAGTCGCGGACGAAAGAGACCCAGTACTTC. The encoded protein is CASSQGKSRTKETQYF.

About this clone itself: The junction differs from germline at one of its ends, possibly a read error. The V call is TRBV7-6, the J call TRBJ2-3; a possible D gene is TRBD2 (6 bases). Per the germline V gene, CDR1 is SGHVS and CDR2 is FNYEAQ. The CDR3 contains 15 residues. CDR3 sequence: CASSLAEGIAKVVFF. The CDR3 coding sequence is TGTGCCAGCAGCTTAGCGGAGGGGATAGCGAAGGTGGTATTTTTT.

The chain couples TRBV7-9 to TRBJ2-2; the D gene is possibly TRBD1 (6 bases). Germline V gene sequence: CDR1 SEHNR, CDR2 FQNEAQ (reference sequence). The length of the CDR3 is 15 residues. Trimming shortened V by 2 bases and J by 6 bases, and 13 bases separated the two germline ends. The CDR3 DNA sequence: TGTGCCAGCAGCTTAAATACAGGGTTTTCCGGGGAGCTGTTTTTT. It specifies CASSLNTGFSGELFF.

As DNA, the CDR3 is TGTGCCAGCGGGTCCCCTAGAGGGGTTCCCGGGGAGCTGTTTTTT. It is translated as CASGSPRGVPGELFF. The chain recombines TRBV6-6 with TRBJ2-2; D possibly matches TRBD1 or TRBD2 (5 bases each). Germline V gives CDR1 MNHNY, CDR2 SVGAGI (reference sequence). Trimming shortened V by 8 bases and J by 6 bases, and 19 bases separated the two germline ends. This CDR3 spans 15 amino acids.

The CDR3 reads CASSRDGFGTQYF. The CDR3 DNA reads TGTGCCAGCAGTCGGGACGGGTTTGGGACCCAGTACTTC. This chain joins TRBV2 and TRBJ2-5, with D possibly being TRBD1 or TRBD2 (5 bases each). With 5 bases removed from V and 7 bases from J, the gap between germline ends came to 14 bases. The CDR3 length is 13 residues. CDR1 and CDR2 from the germline V gene are SNHLY and FYNNEI.

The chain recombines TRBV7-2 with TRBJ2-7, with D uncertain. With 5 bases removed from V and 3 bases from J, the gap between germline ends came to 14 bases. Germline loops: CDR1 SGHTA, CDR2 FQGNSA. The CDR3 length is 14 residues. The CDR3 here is CASSPPSGFYEQYF. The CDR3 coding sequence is TGTGCCAGCAGCCCCCCATCTGGGTTCTACGAGCAGTACTTC.

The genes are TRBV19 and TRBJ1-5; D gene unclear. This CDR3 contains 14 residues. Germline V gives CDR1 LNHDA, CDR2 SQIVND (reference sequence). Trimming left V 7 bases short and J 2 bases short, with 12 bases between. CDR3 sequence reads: CASNHLWGNQPQHF. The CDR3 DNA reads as TGTGCCAGTAATCACCTTTGGGGCAATCAGCCCCAGCATTTT.

CDR3 DNA: TGCGCCAGCAGCCAAGATTTCGGGGGCGCGGGTTTAACCGGGGAGCTGTTTTTT. Protein sequence: CASSQDFGGAGLTGELFF. This chain links TRBV4-3 with TRBJ2-2; TRBD1 or TRBD2 may be the D gene (6 bases each). The germline V gene encodes CDR1 LGHNA and CDR2 YSLEER. The CDR3 contains 18 residues. V lost 0 bases, J lost 5 bases, and 19 bases lay in between.

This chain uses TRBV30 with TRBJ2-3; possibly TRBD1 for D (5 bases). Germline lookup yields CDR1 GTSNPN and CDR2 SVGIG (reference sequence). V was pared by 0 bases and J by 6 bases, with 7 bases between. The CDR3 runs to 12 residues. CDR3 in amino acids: CAWSVGADTQYF. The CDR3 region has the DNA TGTGCCTGGAGTGTTGGGGCCGATACGCAGTATTTT.